Listed here are 10 T cell receptor beta chains from one sample, sequenced in a study of CD8+CD57+ T cells in acquired aplastic anemia. TCR beta VDJ and CDR3 profiles were obtained from a genomic DNA template. TCRdb redid the calling of the reads with MiXCR, one entry per CDR3 protein. The table has more than 150,000 distinct CDR3 sequences, 45% to 60% seen once; the top ten hold around 13%. Patients included in sequencing had previously demonstrated CD8+CD57+ cell expansion by flow cytometry. Material for sequencing was sorted CD4+, CD8+, or CD8+CD57+ T cells (not recorded which) from PBMCs. The receptors originated from a human donor with aplastic anemia.

This clonotype has only a few counts. V and J are TRBV5-6 and TRBJ2-7; TRBD1 agrees at 10 bases. Trimming removed 4 bases from V and 6 bases from J; junction bases left unmatched: 10. The germline gives CDR1 SGHDT, CDR2 YYEEEE. The length of the CDR3 is 15 residues. The CDR3 coding sequence is TGTGCCAGCAGCCAATCGGGACAGGGGCTTCTCGAGCAGTACTTC. Protein sequence: CASSQSGQGLLEQYF.

Regarding this clonotype: This may be a read error, as it is one base from a much larger clone. The chain joins TRBV4-1 to TRBJ2-3; D may match TRBD1 or TRBD2 (5 bases each). The V gene's germline CDR1 is MGHRA and CDR2 YSYEKL. The CDR3 has 15 amino acids. Trimming left V 1 base short and J 8 bases short, with 16 bases between. CDR3 loop: CASSQAPRDGGTQYF. DNA for the CDR3: TGCGCCAGCAGCCAAGCTCCTAGGGACGGAGGTACGCAGTATTTT.

This clonotype was recorded at least ten times. The rearrangement links TRBV11-2 to TRBJ2-4; tentative D call: TRBD2 (5 bases). V was shortened by 1 base and J by 5 bases, with 12 bases between the two germline ends. This CDR3 spans 15 amino acids. Germline-derived CDR1 and CDR2 are SGHAT and FQNNGV. The CDR3 here is CASSLARESENIQYF. DNA of the CDR3: TGTGCCAGCAGCTTAGCGAGGGAAAGCGAAAACATTCAGTACTTC. Together with reference TRBV11-2 and TRBJ2-4, the CDR3 gives the full variable domain: EAGVAQSPRYKIIEKRQSVAFWCNPISGHATLYWYQQILGQGPKLLIQFQNNGVVDDSQLPKDRFSAERLKGVDSTLKIQPAKLEDSAVYLCASSLARESENIQYFGAGTRLSVL.

The V gene is TRBV2, the J gene TRBJ1-2; D is possibly TRBD1 (6 bases). Looked up from germline, CDR1 is SNHLY and CDR2 is FYNNEI. This CDR3 has 12 residues. Trimming pared 6 bases from V and 1 base from J, leaving 6 bases between. The CDR3 protein is CASRGGNYGYTF. The CDR3 DNA follows: TGTGCCAGCAGAGGGGGTAACTATGGCTACACCTTC.

At least ten counts were recorded for this clonotype. The V call is TRBV29-1, the J call TRBJ1-5, with 11 bases that match TRBD1. Germline V CDR1 and CDR2: SQVTM, ANQGSEA. The length of the CDR3 is 14 residues. The ends lost 7 bases at V and 4 bases at J; junction bases unmatched: 6. DNA for the CDR3: TGCAGCGCTTCGGGACAGGGGGTGAATCAGCCCCAGCATTTT. Its protein is CSASGQGVNQPQHF.

On this clonotype itself: Being one base from a much bigger clone, this may be a read error. The V gene is TRBV12-3 or TRBV12-4, the J gene TRBJ2-2; the D gene is possibly TRBD2 (5 bases). The CDR3 runs to 14 residues. This CDR3 is CASSFVEIPGEPFF. DNA of the CDR3: TGTGCCAGCAGTTTCGTCGAGATTCCCGGGGAGCCGTTTTTT.

This clonotype was detected a few times. V and J are TRBV7-3 and TRBJ1-2; D gene ambiguous. CDR1 is SGHTA and CDR2 is FQGTGA in the germline V gene. This CDR3 contains 15 residues. Trimming removed 3 bases at V and 4 bases at J, with 15 bases between. DNA of the CDR3: TGTGCCAGCAGCTTCACCGGGTCGGCGAGCTATGGCTACACCTTC. This encodes CASSFTGSASYGYTF.

This clonotype was detected only a few times. The rearrangement uses TRBV7-9 and TRBJ2-7, with D unclear. In germline, CDR1 is SEHNR, CDR2 FQNEAQ (reference sequence). The V gene lost 5 bases and the J gene lost 6 bases, with 8 bases spanning the gap. CDR3 length: 11 amino acids. Here the CDR3 reads CASSPRIEQYF. The CDR3 DNA is TGTGCCAGCAGCCCGCGGATCGAGCAGTACTTC.

The chain has TRBV29-1 and TRBJ2-3, with 7 positions matching TRBD1. The CDR3 has 11 amino acids. J lost 4 bases, V lost 5 bases, and 0 bases had no gene match. The germline V gene encodes CDR1 SQVTM and CDR2 ANQGSEA. This CDR3 is CSVTGADTQYF. The CDR3, as DNA: TGCAGCGTTACAGGGGCAGATACGCAGTATTTT.

This clonotype has ten or more counts. The rearrangement uses TRBV10-3 and TRBJ2-6; D is uncertain. This CDR3 spans 14 amino acids. Trimming took 3 bases from V and 0 from J, leaving 3 bases between them. The V gene's germline CDR1 is ENHRY and CDR2 SYGVKD. CDR3 protein: CAISDGSGANVLTF. The CDR3, as DNA: TGTGCCATCAGTGACGGCTCTGGGGCCAACGTCCTGACTTTC.